The rows below give T cell receptor beta chains drawn from one sample of a study of shared clonotypes between healthy human individuals. The assay was immunoSEQ multiplex PCR, and TCRdb's table has in-frame clones only and misses some. The sample has roughly 2 million clones, approximately 95% seen once. The source material was naive CD8+ T cells sorted from blood. The receptors were sampled from a man between 18 and 35 years old in good health. The CDR3 runs from the conserved cysteine through the conserved F or W. Fields, in order: V gene, J gene, D gene, clone size, CDR3 protein, CDR3 DNA. The D gene is left open where the match is weak. Where a row states a size, it is once, few, many or the class of an expanded clone; other rows omit it.

v_gene: TRBV10-2
j_gene: TRBJ2-1
d_gene: TRBD2
abundance: .
CDR3aa: CASSEARGADEQFF
CDR3nt: TGCGCCAGCAGTGAAGCGCGGGGGGCGGATGAGCAGTTCTTC

v_gene: TRBV19
j_gene: TRBJ1-6
d_gene: .
abundance: .
CDR3aa: CASSKGDFYNSPLHF
CDR3nt: TGTGCCAGTAGTAAAGGGGATTTCTATAATTCACCCCTCCACTTT

v_gene: TRBV29-1
j_gene: TRBJ2-6
d_gene: .
abundance: once
CDR3aa: CSAQESGANVLTF
CDR3nt: TGCAGCGCACAGGAATCTGGGGCCAACGTCCTGACTTTC

v_gene: TRBV9
j_gene: TRBJ1-2
d_gene: .
abundance: .
CDR3aa: CASSLLGGAHGYTF
CDR3nt: TGTGCCAGCAGCCTCCTGGGAGGGGCGCATGGCTACACCTTC

v_gene: TRBV6-5
j_gene: TRBJ1-1
d_gene: .
abundance: once
CDR3aa: CASITVGQGGTEAFF
CDR3nt: TGTGCCAGCATTACCGTGGGGCAGGGTGGAACTGAAGCTTTCTTT

v_gene: TRBV4-1
j_gene: TRBJ2-5
d_gene: .
abundance: once
CDR3aa: CASSQVDGTQYF
CDR3nt: TGCGCCAGCAGCCAAGTTGACGGGACCCAGTACTTC

v_gene: TRBV6-1
j_gene: TRBJ2-7
d_gene: .
abundance: .
CDR3aa: CASSEMSYGSYAEQYF
CDR3nt: TGTGCCAGCAGTGAAATGAGTTACGGCAGCTATGCCGAGCAGTACTTC

v_gene: TRBV29-1
j_gene: TRBJ2-7
d_gene: .
abundance: .
CDR3aa: CSVEVWAGVGAYEQYF
CDR3nt: TGCAGCGTTGAAGTATGGGCCGGGGTTGGGGCCTACGAGCAGTACTTC

v_gene: TRBV10-3
j_gene: TRBJ1-2
d_gene: TRBD1
abundance: .
CDR3aa: CAITPTGRGGYTF
CDR3nt: TGTGCCATCACCCCGACAGGGCGAGGAGGCTACACCTTC

v_gene: TRBV4-1
j_gene: TRBJ1-5
d_gene: .
abundance: .
CDR3aa: CASSQVTGRAQHF
CDR3nt: TGCGCCAGCAGCCAAGTGACCGGTAGGGCCCAGCATTTT

v_gene: TRBV2
j_gene: TRBJ2-3
d_gene: TRBD2
abundance: once
CDR3aa: CASRTLAGKTDTQYF
CDR3nt: TGTGCCAGCAGGACCCTAGCGGGAAAGACAGATACGCAGTATTTT

v_gene: TRBV15
j_gene: TRBJ2-5
d_gene: TRBD1
abundance: .
CDR3aa: CATGADRGQGETQYF
CDR3nt: TGTGCCACCGGCGCCGACAGGGGTCAAGGAGAGACCCAGTACTTC

v_gene: TRBV28
j_gene: TRBJ2-1
d_gene: TRBD1
abundance: .
CDR3aa: CAISGTDYNEQFF
CDR3nt: TGTGCCATCTCCGGGACAGACTACAATGAGCAGTTCTTC

v_gene: TRBV27
j_gene: TRBJ2-3
d_gene: .
abundance: once
CDR3aa: CASSPGLWVTDTQYF
CDR3nt: TGTGCCAGCAGTCCCGGGTTATGGGTAACAGATACGCAGTATTTT

v_gene: TRBV27
j_gene: TRBJ2-7
d_gene: .
abundance: .
CDR3aa: CASTSGGSYEQYF
CDR3nt: TGTGCCAGCACGTCCGGGGGCAGTTACGAGCAGTACTTC

v_gene: TRBV15
j_gene: TRBJ2-3
d_gene: .
abundance: .
CDR3aa: CATSRVFRGAERTDTQYF
CDR3nt: TGTGCCACCAGCAGAGTGTTCCGGGGGGCCGAACGCACAGATACGCAGTATTTT

v_gene: TRBV6-5
j_gene: TRBJ1-2
d_gene: .
abundance: .
CDR3aa: CASSPDGVGGYTF
CDR3nt: TGTGCCAGCAGCCCGGACGGCGTAGGCGGCTACACCTTC

v_gene: TRBV5-6
j_gene: TRBJ1-3
d_gene: .
abundance: .
CDR3aa: CASSLGPEDWGNTIYF
CDR3nt: TGTGCCAGCAGCTTGGGTCCTGAGGATTGGGGAAACACCATATATTTT

v_gene: TRBV5-4
j_gene: TRBJ2-3
d_gene: .
abundance: once
CDR3aa: CASSHRDGMTDTQYF
CDR3nt: TGTGCCAGCAGCCACCGGGACGGAATGACAGATACGCAGTATTTT

v_gene: TRBV5-4
j_gene: TRBJ1-2
d_gene: .
abundance: once
CDR3aa: CASSDRGGWVFGYTF
CDR3nt: TGTGCCAGCAGCGATCGGGGGGGATGGGTGTTCGGCTACACCTTC

v_gene: TRBV5-1
j_gene: TRBJ1-2
d_gene: .
abundance: .
CDR3aa: CASSLARTGYYGYTF
CDR3nt: TGCGCCAGCAGCTTGGCCAGGACGGGATACTATGGCTACACCTTC

v_gene: TRBV30
j_gene: TRBJ2-5
d_gene: TRBD2
abundance: .
CDR3aa: CACLRERGETQYF
CDR3nt: TGTGCCTGCCTCAGGGAGCGGGGGGAGACCCAGTACTTC

v_gene: TRBV6-4
j_gene: TRBJ2-1
d_gene: .
abundance: .
CDR3aa: CASSEDPGPYNEQFF
CDR3nt: TGTGCCAGCAGTGAAGACCCAGGTCCGTACAATGAGCAGTTCTTC

v_gene: TRBV21-1
j_gene: TRBJ2-1
d_gene: .
abundance: once
CDR3aa: CASRRLAGANEQFF
CDR3nt: TGTGCCAGCAGGAGACTAGCGGGAGCCAATGAGCAGTTCTTC

v_gene: TRBV28
j_gene: TRBJ2-2
d_gene: .
abundance: .
CDR3aa: CASSAGLSNTGELFF
CDR3nt: TGTGCCAGCAGTGCCGGACTTTCGAACACCGGGGAGCTGTTTTTT

v_gene: TRBV5-4
j_gene: TRBJ2-7
d_gene: .
abundance: .
CDR3aa: CASSGDQDRYEQYF
CDR3nt: TGTGCCAGCAGCGGGGACCAGGACCGCTACGAGCAGTACTTC

v_gene: TRBV5-1
j_gene: TRBJ1-4
d_gene: TRBD1
abundance: .
CDR3aa: CASSPNRGPEGEKLFF
CDR3nt: TGCGCCAGCAGCCCGAACAGGGGACCTGAAGGTGAAAAACTGTTTTTT

v_gene: TRBV29-1
j_gene: TRBJ2-3
d_gene: .
abundance: .
CDR3aa: CSVGRENTDTQYF
CDR3nt: TGCAGCGTTGGGCGAGAGAACACAGATACGCAGTATTTT

v_gene: TRBV5-1
j_gene: TRBJ1-6
d_gene: .
abundance: .
CDR3aa: CASSLEGVAYNSPLHF
CDR3nt: TGCGCCAGCAGCTTGGAAGGGGTAGCCTATAATTCACCCCTCCACTTT

v_gene: TRBV30
j_gene: TRBJ1-1
d_gene: .
abundance: .
CDR3aa: CAWNTGLNTEAFF
CDR3nt: TGTGCCTGGAATACAGGGTTAAACACTGAAGCTTTCTTT

v_gene: TRBV7-9
j_gene: TRBJ1-1
d_gene: .
abundance: .
CDR3aa: CASSLSGGSRNTEAFF
CDR3nt: TGTGCCAGCAGCCTGAGTGGGGGGTCGAGGAACACTGAAGCTTTCTTT

v_gene: TRBV11-2
j_gene: TRBJ1-5
d_gene: TRBD1
abundance: .
CDR3aa: CASSLTGGRQPQHF
CDR3nt: TGTGCCAGCAGCTTGACAGGGGGACGTCAGCCCCAGCATTTT

v_gene: TRBV27
j_gene: TRBJ1-1
d_gene: .
abundance: .
CDR3aa: CASRTQGTEAFF
CDR3nt: TGTGCCAGCAGAACCCAGGGTACTGAAGCTTTCTTT

v_gene: TRBV7-9
j_gene: TRBJ2-4
d_gene: TRBD2
abundance: .
CDR3aa: CASSLRTSGTVSKNIQYF
CDR3nt: TGTGCCAGCAGCTTACGGACTAGCGGGACGGTTAGCAAAAACATTCAGTACTTC

v_gene: TRBV28
j_gene: TRBJ2-2
d_gene: .
abundance: .
CDR3aa: CASSLRGEVPGELFF
CDR3nt: TGTGCCAGCAGTTTGCGGGGCGAGGTCCCCGGGGAGCTGTTTTTT

v_gene: TRBV28
j_gene: TRBJ1-4
d_gene: TRBD1
abundance: once
CDR3aa: CASSAGQEGEKLFF
CDR3nt: TGTGCCAGCAGTGCCGGACAGGAGGGCGAAAAACTGTTTTTT

v_gene: TRBV30
j_gene: TRBJ1-6
d_gene: TRBD1
abundance: .
CDR3aa: CAWRVPGTGYSPLHF
CDR3nt: TGTGCCTGGAGAGTTCCCGGGACAGGGTATTCACCCCTCCACTTT

v_gene: TRBV14
j_gene: TRBJ2-7
d_gene: TRBD2
abundance: .
CDR3aa: CASSPGLAEQYF
CDR3nt: TGTGCCAGCAGCCCGGGACTAGCCGAGCAGTACTTC

v_gene: TRBV4-1
j_gene: TRBJ1-2
d_gene: TRBD1
abundance: .
CDR3aa: CASSLLVGGEGYGYTF
CDR3nt: TGCGCCAGCAGCCTCCTGGTAGGGGGCGAAGGCTATGGCTACACCTTC

v_gene: TRBV7-3
j_gene: TRBJ2-1
d_gene: .
abundance: .
CDR3aa: CASSLGGGNEQFF
CDR3nt: TGTGCCAGCAGCTTAGGTGGGGGGAATGAGCAGTTCTTC

v_gene: TRBV13
j_gene: TRBJ2-5
d_gene: TRBD1
abundance: .
CDR3aa: CASSGPTGLGETQYF
CDR3nt: TGTGCCAGCAGCGGACCGACAGGGCTCGGGGAGACCCAGTACTTC

v_gene: TRBV2
j_gene: TRBJ2-1
d_gene: TRBD2
abundance: .
CDR3aa: CASSDIREASNEQFF
CDR3nt: TGTGCCAGCAGTGATATTCGGGAGGCCTCCAATGAGCAGTTCTTC

v_gene: TRBV5-4
j_gene: TRBJ2-4
d_gene: .
abundance: .
CDR3aa: CASSAGHAKNIQYF
CDR3nt: TGTGCCAGCAGCGCTGGCCATGCCAAAAACATTCAGTACTTC

v_gene: TRBV13
j_gene: TRBJ2-5
d_gene: .
abundance: .
CDR3aa: CASSLWGQYQETQYF
CDR3nt: TGTGCCAGCAGCTTATGGGGGCAGTACCAAGAGACCCAGTACTTC

v_gene: TRBV11-2
j_gene: TRBJ1-1
d_gene: .
abundance: .
CDR3aa: CASSLETANTEAFF
CDR3nt: TGTGCCAGCAGCTTAGAAACAGCGAACACTGAAGCTTTCTTT

v_gene: TRBV7-2
j_gene: TRBJ1-3
d_gene: TRBD1
abundance: .
CDR3aa: CASSEQAGGSGNTIYF
CDR3nt: TGTGCCAGCAGCGAACAAGCAGGGGGCTCTGGAAACACCATATATTTT

v_gene: TRBV6-4
j_gene: TRBJ2-1
d_gene: TRBD2
abundance: once
CDR3aa: CASSETSGLNNEQFF
CDR3nt: TGTGCCAGCAGTGAGACTAGCGGGCTCAACAATGAGCAGTTCTTC

v_gene: TRBV5-6
j_gene: TRBJ2-7
d_gene: .
abundance: .
CDR3aa: CASSPSTGGAYEQYF
CDR3nt: TGTGCCAGCAGCCCCTCGACAGGAGGAGCCTACGAGCAGTACTTC

v_gene: TRBV7-9
j_gene: TRBJ1-2
d_gene: TRBD1
abundance: .
CDR3aa: CAGSSGTGLEGYTF
CDR3nt: TGTGCCGGCAGCTCAGGGACAGGGTTGGAGGGCTACACCTTC

v_gene: TRBV18
j_gene: TRBJ2-7
d_gene: TRBD1
abundance: .
CDR3aa: CASSPVPGQEGEQYF
CDR3nt: TGTGCCAGCTCACCCGTCCCGGGACAGGAGGGAGAGCAGTACTTC

v_gene: TRBV29-1
j_gene: TRBJ2-7
d_gene: .
abundance: .
CDR3aa: CSVEPGPGRSEQYF
CDR3nt: TGCAGCGTTGAACCGGGACCCGGGCGCTCCGAGCAGTACTTC

v_gene: TRBV30
j_gene: TRBJ1-1
d_gene: TRBD1
abundance: .
CDR3aa: CAWSSGTGGGTEAFF
CDR3nt: TGTGCCTGGAGCTCCGGGACAGGGGGCGGCACTGAAGCTTTCTTT

v_gene: TRBV29-1
j_gene: TRBJ2-2
d_gene: .
abundance: once
CDR3aa: CSVEWLQGKGGELFF
CDR3nt: TGCAGCGTTGAGTGGCTTCAGGGGAAGGGCGGGGAGCTGTTTTTT